Presented here are 28 T cell receptor beta chains from one specimen sequenced in a study of T cell clones after liver transplantation. Some clones are missing from TCRdb's copy, which holds only in-frame ones; the method was immunoSEQ multiplex PCR. Of about 74,000 clones in the sample, about 80% were seen once. The sample consisted of CD4+ T cells from blood, taken before liver transplant. The source is a human donor who received a liver transplant.

This chain links TRBV6-6 with TRBJ1-5, with unresolved D. With 2 bases removed from V and 1 base from J, the gap between germline ends came to 9 bases. Looked up from germline, CDR1 is MNHNY and CDR2 is SVGAGI (reference sequence). The CDR3 has 15 residues. The CDR3 spells CASSYQKGSNQPQHF. For the CDR3, the DNA is TGTGCCAGCAGTTACCAGAAGGGCAGCAATCAGCCCCAGCATTTT.

This chain links TRBV6-5 with TRBJ1-2; 12 positions agree with TRBD1. CDR3 length: 15 residues. CDR1 is MNHEY, CDR2 SVGAGI, per germline. The ends lost 7 bases at V and 5 bases at J; junction bases unmatched: 8. The CDR3 loop reads CASNKGQGARYGYTF. CDR3 DNA sequence: TGTGCCAGCAACAAGGGACAGGGGGCGCGATATGGCTACACCTTC.

Note on this clone: The same CDR3 can be traced to other DNA sequences in this sample. The J gene is TRBJ2-1, the V gene TRBV10-3, with 8 bases that match TRBD1. The V segment lost 6 bases and the J segment 1 base; nucleotides outside the gene matches: 5. The CDR3 is 15 residues long. The germline gives CDR1 ENHRY, CDR2 SYGVKD. CDR3 bases: TGTGCCATCAGCGGACAGGGAGGTTCCTACAATGAGCAGTTCTTC. It codes for CAISGQGGSYNEQFF.

The rearrangement joins TRBV15 to TRBJ2-3; D may match TRBD1 or TRBD2 (5 bases each). Per the germline V gene, CDR1 is LNHNV and CDR2 is YYDKDF (reference sequence). The length of the CDR3 is 15 residues. Trimming shortened V by 1 base and J by 4 bases, and 12 bases separated the two germline ends. The CDR3 bases are TGTGCCACCAGCAGAGGGACCCAGGGAGCAGATACGCAGTATTTT. Translation gives CATSRGTQGADTQYF.

The chain couples TRBV19 to TRBJ2-2, with a tentative D call TRBD1 (5 bases). Germline CDR1 reads LNHDA; CDR2 reads SQIVND (reference sequence). V was clipped by 3 bases and J by 4 bases, with 9 bases between them. The CDR3 runs to 14 residues. CDR3 sequence: CASSMKGPTGELFF. CDR3 sequence (DNA): TGTGCCAGTAGTATGAAGGGGCCCACCGGGGAGCTGTTTTTT.

The chain recombines TRBV5-1 with TRBJ2-1, with TRBD2 identical over 13 bases. Germline CDR1 and CDR2: SGHRS and YFSETQ. CDR3 size: 19 residues. V lost 4 bases, J lost 7 bases, and 17 bases stayed unmatched. CDR3 sequence: CASSLGLAGHIRGRNEQFF. The DNA of the CDR3 is TGCGCCAGCAGCCTGGGACTAGCGGGACATATCCGAGGTAGGAATGAGCAGTTCTTC.

The V and J genes are TRBV9 and TRBJ2-6; a possible D gene is TRBD1 (5 bases). The length of the CDR3 is 18 residues. V lost 0 bases and J lost 0, with 13 bases in between. The germline V gene encodes CDR1 SGDLS and CDR2 YYNGEE. The CDR3 loop reads CASSVDPQANSGANVLTF. Here the CDR3 DNA reads TGTGCCAGCAGCGTAGATCCACAGGCGAACTCTGGGGCCAACGTCCTGACTTTC.

This chain links TRBV27 with TRBJ2-4; weak D call: TRBD1 (6 bases). Trimming stripped 2 bases from V and 9 bases from J, with 17 bases between. The CDR3 loop spans 15 amino acids. The germline V gene has CDR1 MNHEY and CDR2 SMNVEV (reference sequence). CDR3 sequence: CASSLTQSGAGIQYF. The CDR3 nucleotides read TGTGCCAGCAGTTTAACCCAATCAGGGGCCGGCATTCAGTACTTC.

The chain uses TRBV29-1 and TRBJ2-7; D not resolved. CDR1 is SQVTM and CDR2 is ANQGSEA in the germline V gene. With 5 bases removed from V and 3 bases from J, the gap between germline ends came to 14 bases. This CDR3 has 13 amino acids. The DNA of the CDR3 is TGCAGCGTTCACTTACGTACACACTACGAGCAGTACTTC. This encodes CSVHLRTHYEQYF.

This clone was seen a handful of times. The same CDR3 is also encoded by other DNA sequences in this sample. The chain couples TRBV18 to TRBJ2-7; D perhaps matches TRBD1 (5 bases). The V and J ends lost 6 bases and 5 bases respectively, with 8 bases between them. The CDR3 extends over 11 amino acids. Germline V gene data show CDR1 as KGHSH and CDR2 as LQKENI. The CDR3 DNA reads as TGTGCCAGCTCGCAGGGTGACGAGCAGTACTTC. Translated: CASSQGDEQYF.

The gene calls are TRBV7-2 and TRBJ2-2; maybe TRBD1 (6 bases). V was clipped by 1 base and J by 8 bases, with 11 bases between them. The CDR3 has 14 amino acids. CDR1 is SGHTA, CDR2 FQGNSA, per germline. The DNA for the CDR3 is TGTGCCAGCAGCTTAGGTCAGGGGATAGGGGAGCTGTTTTTT. As protein: CASSLGQGIGELFF.

The genes are TRBV9 and TRBJ1-1; D is undetermined. The CDR3 extends over 16 amino acids. Between the trimmed V and J ends, which lost 3 bases and 3 bases, there was a span of 18 bases. Germline V gene lookup returns CDR1 SGDLS and CDR2 YYNGEE. The CDR3 DNA sequence: TGTGCCAGCAGCGCCATGAAGCGGTTGGGTGACACTGAAGCTTTCTTT. Amino acids: CASSAMKRLGDTEAFF.

The J gene is TRBJ2-1, the V gene TRBV9; D uncertain. CDR1 SGDLS and CDR2 YYNGEE come from the germline V gene. The V end was cut by 2 bases, the J end by 0 bases, with 9 bases between. CDR3 length: 15 amino acids. The CDR3, as DNA: TGTGCCAGCAGCGTCGGGTGGGGCTCCTACAATGAGCAGTTCTTC. It encodes CASSVGWGSYNEQFF.

The J gene is TRBJ2-1, the V gene TRBV28, with 7 bases that match TRBD1. Germline V gene data show CDR1 as MDHEN and CDR2 as SYDVKM. The CDR3 consists of 14 residues. V lost 8 bases, J lost 1 base, and 5 bases stayed unmatched. In DNA form, the CDR3 reads TGTGCCAGCCAAGGGGGCGGATCCTACAATGAGCAGTTCTTC. Protein product: CASQGGGSYNEQFF.

The chain joins TRBV9 to TRBJ2-1; the D is unclear. The CDR3 has 15 amino acids. The V and J ends lost 4 bases and 5 bases respectively, with 16 bases between them. The germline CDR1 and CDR2 sequences are SGDLS and YYNGEE. The CDR3 region is CASSLQELLNNEQFF. For the CDR3, the DNA is TGTGCCAGCAGCCTCCAGGAGCTACTTAACAATGAGCAGTTCTTC. Supplemented by reference TRBV9 and TRBJ2-1, the full variable domain reads DSGVTQTPKHLITATGQRVTLRCSPRSGDLSVYWYQQSLDQGLQFLIQYYNGEERAKGNILERFSAQQFPDLHSELNLSSLELGDSALYFCASSLQELLNNEQFFGPGTRLTVL.

This chain's CDR3 is CASRGTGSDTQYF. CDR3 sequence (DNA): TGCGCCAGCAGGGGGACAGGGTCAGATACGCAGTATTTT. This chain uses TRBV5-1 with TRBJ2-3; 9 bases are a match to TRBD1. Germline-derived CDR1 and CDR2 are SGHRS and YFSETQ. CDR3 length equals 13 residues. The V gene end was trimmed by 5 bases and the J gene end by 4 bases; junction bases not matched to a gene: 2.

The V gene is TRBV5-6, the J gene TRBJ1-2, with D uncertain. V was trimmed by 6 bases and J by 8 bases, leaving 17 bases between them. Germline loops: CDR1 SGHDT, CDR2 YYEEEE. This CDR3 has 13 residues. CDR3 loop: CASTIRALKGYTF. CDR3 DNA sequence: TGTGCCAGCACTATTCGGGCCTTAAAGGGCTACACCTTC.

The chain couples TRBV5-4 to TRBJ2-3, with TRBD2 identical over 11 bases. The germline V gene encodes CDR1 SGHNT and CDR2 YYREEE (reference sequence). This CDR3 has 20 amino acids. V trimming: 0 bases; J trimming: 3 bases; junction bases outside the gene matches: 15. The CDR3 loop is CASSLGVAGGPSDKTDTQYF. The CDR3 coding sequence is TGTGCCAGCAGCTTGGGGGTAGCGGGAGGGCCCTCTGACAAGACAGATACGCAGTATTTT.

V is TRBV6-1 and J is TRBJ1-1, with a tentative D call TRBD1 (5 bases). The germline V gene has CDR1 MNHNS and CDR2 SASEGT. CDR3 length equals 15 residues. Trimming cost V 4 bases and J 3 bases, with 15 bases left between them. CDR3 in amino acids: CASSGEQVVDTEAFF. The CDR3 region has the DNA TGTGCCAGCAGTGGGGAACAGGTTGTGGACACTGAAGCTTTCTTT.

V and J are TRBV9 and TRBJ2-1, with 11 bases matching TRBD1. With V trimmed by 3 bases and J by 6 bases, 11 bases remained unmatched. The CDR3 runs 17 residues. Germline-derived CDR1 and CDR2 are SGDLS and YYNGEE. CDR3 amino acids: CASSAGQGAQLGNEQFF. In DNA, the CDR3 is TGTGCCAGCAGCGCTGGACAGGGGGCGCAGTTAGGCAATGAGCAGTTCTTC.

The V gene is TRBV28, the J gene TRBJ2-3; 7 nucleotides agree with TRBD2. The CDR3 length is 18 residues. Germline values: CDR1 MDHEN, CDR2 SYDVKM. The J segment lost 1 base and the V segment lost 6 bases, leaving 16 bases of the junction unmatched. The CDR3 DNA reads TGTGCCAGCAGCCCTAGGACTGGCGGGGGTTTCCGCACAGATACGCAGTATTTT. Encoded protein: CASSPRTGGGFRTDTQYF.

This chain joins TRBV19 and TRBJ2-2; D is ambiguous. The CDR3 has 15 amino acids. The V and J ends lost 2 bases and 4 bases respectively, with 11 bases between them. CDR1 LNHDA and CDR2 SQIVND come from the germline V gene (reference sequence). CDR3 bases: TGTGCCAGTAGTATAAAGGGCGGAAGCACCGGGGAGCTGTTTTTT. It yields the protein CASSIKGGSTGELFF.

This clone came up once. The chain combines TRBV6-5 with TRBJ2-7, with TRBD2 matching 9 bases. Trimming at V came to 0 bases and at J to 4 bases, leaving 4 bases not matched to a gene. CDR1 is MNHEY, CDR2 SVGAGI, per germline. CDR3 length equals 15 residues. CDR3 amino acids: CASSYSAGGLYEQYF. In DNA form, the CDR3 reads TGTGCCAGCAGTTACTCCGCGGGAGGGTTATACGAGCAGTACTTC.

The gene calls are TRBV10-1 and TRBJ2-2, with D perhaps TRBD2 (7 bases). Looked up from germline, CDR1 is WNHNN and CDR2 is SYGVQD (reference sequence). CDR3 length: 17 amino acids. V was shortened by 0 bases and J by 2 bases, with 13 bases between the two germline ends. CDR3 nucleotides: TGCGCCAGCAGTGAGTCAGGGACGGGGGGCAACACCGGGGAGCTGTTTTTT. Its translation is CASSESGTGGNTGELFF.

In this sample, this clone turned up once. The CDR3 DNA follows: TGCGCCAGCCAAAGGGACGGGATGAACACTGAAGCTTTCTTT. It specifies CASQRDGMNTEAFF. This chain uses TRBV5-1 with TRBJ1-1; a possible D gene is TRBD1 (5 bases). Germline loops: CDR1 SGHRS, CDR2 YFSETQ. The V end lost 7 bases, the J end lost 0 bases, and 13 bases lay between the germline ends. The CDR3 contains 14 residues. Using reference TRBV5-1 and TRBJ1-1 for the parts outside the CDR3, the full variable domain is KAGVTQTPRYLIKTRGQQVTLSCSPISGHRSVSWYQQTPGQGLQFLFEYFSETQRNKGNFPGRFSGRQFSNSRSEMNVSTLELGDSALYLCASQRDGMNTEAFFGQGTRLTVV.

The chain couples TRBV19 to TRBJ1-1, with TRBD1 matching 10 bases. This CDR3 region has 18 residues. CDR1 is LNHDA and CDR2 is SQIVND in the germline V gene (reference sequence). With V trimmed by 5 bases and J by 7 bases, 19 bases remained unmatched. The chain's CDR3 is CASSANPGQGPDSGEAFF. DNA for the CDR3: TGTGCCAGTAGTGCTAATCCGGGACAGGGGCCAGACAGTGGTGAAGCTTTCTTT.

This chain connects TRBV27 to TRBJ2-7, with 9 bases matching TRBD1. The CDR3 is made up of 15 amino acids. CDR1 and CDR2 (germline): MNHEY, SMNVEV (reference sequence). The junction had 9 bases not matched to a gene; V was cut back by 4 bases and J by 5 bases. Here the CDR3 reads CASSSPGQGTNEQYF. The CDR3 DNA sequence: TGTGCCAGCAGTTCACCGGGACAGGGCACGAACGAGCAGTACTTC.

This clone has only a few counts. The J gene is TRBJ2-7, the V gene TRBV11-2; 15 nucleotides line up with TRBD2. The CDR3 contains 18 residues. J was trimmed by 0 bases and V by 1 base; bases with no gene match: 4. Germline V gene sequence: CDR1 SGHAT, CDR2 FQNNGV. This CDR3 reads CASSLGRTSGRGSYEQYF. CDR3 bases: TGTGCCAGCAGCTTAGGACGGACTAGCGGGAGGGGCTCCTACGAGCAGTACTTC. The full variable domain, its missing parts supplied by reference TRBV11-2 and TRBJ2-7, is EAGVAQSPRYKIIEKRQSVAFWCNPISGHATLYWYQQILGQGPKLLIQFQNNGVVDDSQLPKDRFSAERLKGVDSTLKIQPAKLEDSAVYLCASSLGRTSGRGSYEQYFGPGTRLTVT.